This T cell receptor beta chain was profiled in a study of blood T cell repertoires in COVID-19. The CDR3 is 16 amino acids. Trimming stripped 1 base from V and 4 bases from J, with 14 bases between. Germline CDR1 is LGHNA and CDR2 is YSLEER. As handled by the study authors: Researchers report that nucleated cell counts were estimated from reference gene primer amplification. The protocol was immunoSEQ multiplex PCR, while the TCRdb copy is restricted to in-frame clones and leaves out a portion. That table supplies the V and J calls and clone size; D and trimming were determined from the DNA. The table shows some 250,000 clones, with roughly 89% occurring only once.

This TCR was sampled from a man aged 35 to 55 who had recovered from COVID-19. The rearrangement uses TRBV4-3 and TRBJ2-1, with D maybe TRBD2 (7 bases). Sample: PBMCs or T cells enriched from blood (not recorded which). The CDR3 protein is CASSQALGRGYNEQFF. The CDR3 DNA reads TGCGCCAGCAGCCAAGCCCTGGGGAGGGGGTACAATGAGCAGTTCTTC.